This TCR beta chain was found in a study of blood T cell repertoires in COVID-19. Study-level background: T cells, B-cell-depleted T cells, or PBMCs provided the cDNA or gDNA that served as material.

The age range of participants was about 18 to 100 years, with residence in under 30 US areas. Cohorts were assigned according to the clinical history that participants reported. After removal of 7 bases from V and 4 bases from J, the junction contained 9 bases not matched to a gene. The CDR3 contains 15 residues. CDR1 and CDR2 from the germline V gene are SNHLY and FYNNEI. In the authors' methods: Amplification of reference gene primers was used by the study to estimate nucleated cell counts. The data were produced by immunoSEQ multiplex PCR, yet TCRdb's version contains in-frame clones alone and is incomplete. V and J calls plus clone size are reproduced from that table; the DNA served to infer D and trimming. The data contain approximately 220,000 clones, around 85% of them singletons.

The sequencing input was PBMCs or T cells enriched from blood (not recorded which). The origin of this receptor is a man in his forties who had recovered from COVID-19. The rearrangement joins TRBV2 to TRBJ2-5; TRBD2 aligns across 10 bases. CDR3 sequence: CASTPLGTSVETQYF. CDR3 sequence (DNA): TGTGCCAGCACACCATTGGGGACTAGCGTAGAGACCCAGTACTTC.